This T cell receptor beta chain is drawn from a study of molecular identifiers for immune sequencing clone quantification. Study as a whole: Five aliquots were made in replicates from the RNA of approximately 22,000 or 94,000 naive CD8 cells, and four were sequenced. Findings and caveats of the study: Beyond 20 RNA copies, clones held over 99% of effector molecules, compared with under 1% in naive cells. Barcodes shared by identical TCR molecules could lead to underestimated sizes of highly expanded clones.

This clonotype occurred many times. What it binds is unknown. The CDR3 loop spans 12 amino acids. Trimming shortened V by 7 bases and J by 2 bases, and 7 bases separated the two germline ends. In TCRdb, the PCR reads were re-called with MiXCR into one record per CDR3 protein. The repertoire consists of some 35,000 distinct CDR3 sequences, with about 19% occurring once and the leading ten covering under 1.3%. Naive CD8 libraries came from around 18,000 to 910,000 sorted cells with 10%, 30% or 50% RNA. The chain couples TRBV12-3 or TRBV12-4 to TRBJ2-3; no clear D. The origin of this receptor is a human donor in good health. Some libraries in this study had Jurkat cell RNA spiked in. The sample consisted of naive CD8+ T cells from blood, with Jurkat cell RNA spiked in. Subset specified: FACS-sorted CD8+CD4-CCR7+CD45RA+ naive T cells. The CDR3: CASTPNTDTQYF. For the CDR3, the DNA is TGTGCCAGCACCCCCAACACAGATACGCAGTATTTT.